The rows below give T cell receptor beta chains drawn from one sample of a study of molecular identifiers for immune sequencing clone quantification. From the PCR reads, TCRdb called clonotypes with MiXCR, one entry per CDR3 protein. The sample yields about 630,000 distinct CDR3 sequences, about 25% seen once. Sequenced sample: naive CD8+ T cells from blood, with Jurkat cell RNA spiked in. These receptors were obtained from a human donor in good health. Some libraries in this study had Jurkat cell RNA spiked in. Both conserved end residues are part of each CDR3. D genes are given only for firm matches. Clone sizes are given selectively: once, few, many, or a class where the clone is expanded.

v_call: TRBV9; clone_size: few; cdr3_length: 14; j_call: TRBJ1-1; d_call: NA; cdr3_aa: CASSPQGGNTEAFF; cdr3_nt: TGTGCCAGCAGCCCACAGGGTGGAAACACTGAAGCTTTCTTT
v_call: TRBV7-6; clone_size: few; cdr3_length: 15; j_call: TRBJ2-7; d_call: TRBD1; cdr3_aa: CASSSRTGGSCEQYF; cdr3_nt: TGTGCCAGCAGCTCCAGGACAGGGGGCAGCTGCGAGCAGTACTTC
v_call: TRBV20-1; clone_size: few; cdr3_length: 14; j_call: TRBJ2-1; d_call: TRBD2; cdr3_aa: CSAPTSTSYNEQFF; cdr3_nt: TGCAGTGCCCCGACTAGCACCTCCTACAATGAGCAGTTCTTC
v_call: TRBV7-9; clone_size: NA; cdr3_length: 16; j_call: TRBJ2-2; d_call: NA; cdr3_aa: CASSLFQALKTGELFF; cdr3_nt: TGTGCCAGCAGCTTATTTCAAGCGTTAAAAACCGGGGAGCTGTTTTTT
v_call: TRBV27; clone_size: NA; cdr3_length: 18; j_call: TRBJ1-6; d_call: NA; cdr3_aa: CASSLAPGPTGRGSPLHF; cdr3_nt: TGTGCCAGCAGTTTGGCTCCGGGACCCACGGGCAGGGGCTCACCCCTCCACTTT
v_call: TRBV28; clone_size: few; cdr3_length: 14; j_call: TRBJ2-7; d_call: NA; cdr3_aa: CASRGPYDTGEQYF; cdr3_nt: TGTGCCAGCAGAGGCCCGTACGATACGGGCGAGCAGTACTTC
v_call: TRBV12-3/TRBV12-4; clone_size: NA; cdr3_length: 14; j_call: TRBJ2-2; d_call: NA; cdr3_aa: CASSPGLPTGELFF; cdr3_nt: TGTGCCAGCAGTCCGGGACTGCCCACCGGGGAGCTGTTTTTT
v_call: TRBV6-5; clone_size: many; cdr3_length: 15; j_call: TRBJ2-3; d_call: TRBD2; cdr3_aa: CASSFSGGPLDTQYF; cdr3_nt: TGTGCCAGCAGTTTTAGCGGGGGGCCACTGGATACGCAGTATTTT
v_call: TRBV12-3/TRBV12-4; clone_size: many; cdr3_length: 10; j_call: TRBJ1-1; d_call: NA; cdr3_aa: CATTGHEAFF; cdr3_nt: TGTGCCACCACGGGACATGAAGCTTTCTTT
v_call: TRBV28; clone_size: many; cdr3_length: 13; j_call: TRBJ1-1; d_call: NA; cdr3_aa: CASRYNWNTEAFF; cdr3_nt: TGTGCCAGCAGGTACAATTGGAACACTGAAGCTTTCTTT
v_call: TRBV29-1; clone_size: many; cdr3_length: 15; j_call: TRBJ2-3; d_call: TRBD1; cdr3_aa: CSVDRTGASTDTQYF; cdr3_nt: TGCAGCGTTGACCGGACAGGAGCTAGCACAGATACGCAGTATTTT
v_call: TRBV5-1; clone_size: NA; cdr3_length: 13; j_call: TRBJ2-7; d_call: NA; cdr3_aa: CSSSLGSAYEQYF; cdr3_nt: TGCTCCAGCAGCTTGGGATCCGCCTACGAGCAGTACTTC
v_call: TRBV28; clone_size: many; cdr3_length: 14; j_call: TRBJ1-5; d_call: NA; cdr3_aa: CASSLSGDNQPQHF; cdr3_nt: TGTGCCAGCAGTTTATCAGGGGACAATCAGCCCCAGCATTTT
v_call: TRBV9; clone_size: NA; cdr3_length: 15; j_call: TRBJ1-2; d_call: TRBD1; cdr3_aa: CASSGTGGFVYGYTF; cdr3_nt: TGTGCCAGCAGCGGGACAGGGGGCTTCGTTTATGGCTACACCTTC
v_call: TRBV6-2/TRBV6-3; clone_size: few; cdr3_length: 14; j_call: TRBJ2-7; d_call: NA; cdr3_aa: CASSYTRGTYEQYF; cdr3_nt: TGTGCCAGCAGTTACACCAGGGGCACCTACGAGCAGTACTTC
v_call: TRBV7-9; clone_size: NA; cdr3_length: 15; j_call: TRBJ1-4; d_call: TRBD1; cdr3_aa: CASIPGGVSNEKLFF; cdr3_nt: TGTGCCAGCATCCCAGGGGGCGTCTCTAATGAAAAACTGTTTTTT
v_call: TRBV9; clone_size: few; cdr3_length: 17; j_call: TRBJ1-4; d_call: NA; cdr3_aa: CASSLNPETATNEKLFF; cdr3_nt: TGTGCCAGCAGCCTCAACCCCGAGACAGCAACTAATGAAAAACTGTTTTTT
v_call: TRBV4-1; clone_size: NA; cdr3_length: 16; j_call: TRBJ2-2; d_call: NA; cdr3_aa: CASSQVVGADAGELFF; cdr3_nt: TGCGCCAGCAGCCAAGTTGTGGGGGCGGACGCCGGGGAGCTGTTTTTT
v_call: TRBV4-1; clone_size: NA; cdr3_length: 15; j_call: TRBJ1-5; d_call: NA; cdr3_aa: CASSLSQGTNQSQHF; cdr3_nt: TGCGCCAGCAGCCTTTCGCAGGGTACGAATCAGTCCCAGCATTTT
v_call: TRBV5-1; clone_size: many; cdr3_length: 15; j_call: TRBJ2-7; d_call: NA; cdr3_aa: CASSLGQGVTYEQYF; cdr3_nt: TGCGCCAGCAGCTTGGGGCAGGGTGTGACCTACGAGCAGTACTTC
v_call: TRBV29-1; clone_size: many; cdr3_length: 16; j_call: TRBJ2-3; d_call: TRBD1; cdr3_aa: CSVVRTGTLSTDTQYF; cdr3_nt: TGCAGCGTCGTTAGGACAGGGACACTGTCTACAGATACGCAGTATTTT
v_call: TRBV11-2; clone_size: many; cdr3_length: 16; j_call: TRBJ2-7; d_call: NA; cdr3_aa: CASSHPGGPDSYEQYF; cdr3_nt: TGTGCCAGCAGCCACCCGGGGGGCCCTGACTCCTACGAGCAGTACTTC
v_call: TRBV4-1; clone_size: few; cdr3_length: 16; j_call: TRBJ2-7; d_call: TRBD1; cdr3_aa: CASNQDPGTGGYEQYF; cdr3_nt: TGCGCCAGCAACCAAGATCCCGGGACAGGGGGGTACGAGCAGTACTTC
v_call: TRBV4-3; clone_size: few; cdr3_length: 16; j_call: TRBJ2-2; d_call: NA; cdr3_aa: CASSQDLRWPGGELFF; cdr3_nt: TGCGCCAGCAGCCAAGACCTCAGGTGGCCTGGGGGGGAGCTGTTTTTT
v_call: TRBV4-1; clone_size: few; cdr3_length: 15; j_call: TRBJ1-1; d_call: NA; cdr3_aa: CASSQVIGGGTEAFF; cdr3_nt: TGCGCCAGCAGCCAAGTTATTGGAGGGGGCACTGAAGCTTTCTTT
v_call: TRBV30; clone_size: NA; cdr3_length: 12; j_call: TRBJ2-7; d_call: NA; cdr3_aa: CAWDPQWGEQYF; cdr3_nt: TGTGCCTGGGATCCTCAGTGGGGCGAGCAGTACTTC
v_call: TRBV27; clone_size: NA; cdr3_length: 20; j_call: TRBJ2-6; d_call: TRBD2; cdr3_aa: CASSLSIGAAGGSGANVLTF; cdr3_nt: TGTGCCAGCAGTCTATCCATCGGCGCAGCGGGAGGAAGTGGGGCCAACGTCCTGACTTTC